The 27 T cell receptor beta chains given below trace back to one sample, sequenced in a study of regulatory T cells in long-lasting Graves disease. The authors built TCR beta libraries using iRepertoire HTBI primers and Arm-PCR of CDR3 regions. TCRdb reprocessed the multiplex PCR reads via MiXCR and lists one record per CDR3 protein. This repertoire shows approximately 350,000 distinct CDR3 sequences, approximately 16% found once; its top ten account for about 32%. Stated time point: newly diagnosed GD, antithyroid drugs for less than 3 months. PBMCs provided the RNA from which the TCR library was made. The sample was also reused in another study, on T cells in Graves' hyperthyroidism and ophthalmopathy.

The material sequenced was peripheral blood mononuclear cells (PBMCs), taken at new diagnosis, from a patient treated with antithyroid drugs. Receptors originate from a middle-aged man with Graves disease.

The CDR3 here is CSVEGMQGVGGYTF. The DNA of the CDR3 is TGCAGCGTTGAAGGGATGCAGGGAGTAGGCGGCTACACCTTC. V usage is TRBV29-1 and J usage is TRBJ1-2, with a weak D call TRBD1 (5 bases). V was clipped by 1 base and J by 8 bases, with 17 bases between them. This CDR3 is built from 14 residues. Germline V gene sequence: CDR1 SQVTM, CDR2 ANQGSEA.

This clonotype showed up many times. This sequence joins TRBV6-2 or TRBV6-3 and TRBJ1-1; D call uncertain. CDR3 length: 15 amino acids. Deletions cut 2 bases from V and 2 bases from J, with 12 bases between. Germline V gene lookup returns CDR1 MNHEY and CDR2 SVGEGT. The DNA of the CDR3 is TGTGCCAGCAGTTACGTTGGCGGAGCTAACACTGAAGCTTTCTTT. It yields the protein CASSYVGGANTEAFF.

This sequence joins TRBV7-9 and TRBJ2-5, with D uncertain. Per germline, CDR1 SEHNR and CDR2 FQNEAQ (reference sequence). Trimming removed 5 bases at V and 4 bases at J, with 2 bases between. CDR3 size: 10 residues. DNA for the CDR3: TGTGCCAGCAGCCCAGAGACCCAGTACTTC. Translation gives CASSPETQYF.

This clonotype showed up many times. The chain carries TRBV3-1 and TRBJ2-7; D unresolved. V was cut by 2 bases and J by 6 bases, with 8 bases left in between. Germline lookup yields CDR1 LGHDT and CDR2 YNNKEL (reference sequence). The CDR3 sequence is 12 residues long. The CDR3 DNA reads TGTGCCAGCAGCCAAACCCATTCCGAGCAGTACTTC. This translates into CASSQTHSEQYF.

This clonotype turned up a few times. The rearrangement joins TRBV29-1 to TRBJ2-3; 7 bases are shared with TRBD1. The end of the DNA aligns better with TRBJ2-5, so the J call may be wrong. CDR1 is SQVTM and CDR2 is ANQGSEA in the germline V gene. This CDR3 has 18 amino acids. CDR3 sequence (DNA): TGCAGCGTTGAGAAAGCGAAAGGGTTTAGGGGGCTCCCAGAGACCCAGTACTTC. Translated, it gives CSVEKAKGFRGLPETQYF.

The chain recombines TRBV24-1 with TRBJ2-1, with TRBD1 matching 7 bases. In germline, CDR1 is KGHDR, CDR2 SFDVKD. CDR3 length: 17 amino acids. Losses at the gene ends were 4 bases for V and 1 base for J; bases not matched to a gene: 9. In DNA, the CDR3 is TGTGCCACCAGTGACCCCCGGACAGGTAAATCCTACAATGAGCAGTTCTTC. Translated, it gives CATSDPRTGKSYNEQFF.

This clonotype was detected a few times. A much more abundant neighbour one base away suggests this may be a read error. The J gene is TRBJ1-2, the V gene TRBV15; D perhaps matches TRBD1 (5 bases). Germline-derived CDR1 and CDR2 are LNHNV and YYDKDF (reference sequence). The length of the CDR3 is 15 residues. V was cut by 0 bases and J by 10 bases, with 18 bases left in between. The CDR3: CATSRDGGGSQHYTF. CDR3 nucleotide sequence: TGTGCCACCAGCAGAGACGGGGGTGGCAGCCAACACTACACCTTC.

This clonotype appeared many times. The V and J genes are TRBV20-1 and TRBJ2-4, with D perhaps matching TRBD1 (5 bases). CDR1 is DFQATT and CDR2 is SNEGSKA in the germline V gene (reference sequence). This CDR3 comprises 13 residues. Between the trimmed V and J ends, which lost 0 bases and 5 bases, there was a span of 8 bases. DNA for the CDR3: TGCAGTGCTAGAGATTGGGGCGAAAACATTCAGTACTTC. Encoded protein: CSARDWGENIQYF.

This clonotype was seen at least ten times. The chain has TRBV2 and TRBJ1-4; D might be TRBD1 (6 bases). The germline V gene encodes CDR1 SNHLY and CDR2 FYNNEI. With 7 bases removed from V and 3 bases from J, the gap between germline ends came to 18 bases. The CDR3 consists of 16 residues. As DNA, the CDR3 is TGTGCCAGCAATCCCCAAACGGGGGGCCCTAATGAAAAACTGTTTTTT. Its translation is CASNPQTGGPNEKLFF.

This clonotype was recorded only once. The chain uses TRBV2 and TRBJ2-1; 11 bases match TRBD2. This CDR3 is built from 13 residues. In germline, CDR1 is SNHLY, CDR2 FYNNEI. J was trimmed by 13 bases and V by 6 bases; bases with no gene match: 8. The CDR3 reads CASRDSGGASQFF. The CDR3 DNA reads TGTGCCAGCAGGGATAGCGGGGGGGCCAGTCAGTTCTTC. Complete variable domain (other parts from reference TRBV2 and TRBJ2-1): EPEVTQTPSHQVTQMGQEVILRCVPISNHLYFYWYRQILGQKVEFLVSFYNNEISEKSEIFDDQFSVERPDGSNFTLKIRSTKLEDSAMYFCASRDSGGASQFFGPGTRLTVL.

This clonotype came up many times. The chain couples TRBV27 to TRBJ1-1; D is undetermined. Germline lookup yields CDR1 MNHEY and CDR2 SMNVEV (reference sequence). Trimming pared 1 base from V and 5 bases from J, leaving 17 bases between. This CDR3 region has 16 residues. CDR3: CASSLFGRTSLTEAFF. DNA of the CDR3: TGTGCCAGCAGTTTATTCGGGCGGACCTCCTTGACTGAAGCTTTCTTT.

This clonotype was picked up many times. J is TRBJ2-1 and V is TRBV11-2; D unclear. The CDR3 extends over 15 amino acids. Between the trimmed V and J ends, which lost 0 bases and 0 bases, there was a span of 6 bases. Germline V CDR1 and CDR2: SGHAT, FQNNGV. The DNA for the CDR3 is TGTGCCAGCAGCTTAGAACAGAGCTCCTACAATGAGCAGTTCTTC. Protein sequence: CASSLEQSSYNEQFF.

The V gene is TRBV30, the J gene TRBJ2-3, with D perhaps given as TRBD1 or TRBD2 (5 bases each). CDR3 length: 14 residues. V dropped 2 bases and J dropped 1 base, with 10 bases sitting between them. Germline assignment: CDR1 GTSNPN and CDR2 SVGIG (reference sequence). CDR3 coding DNA: TGTGCCTGGAGTATAGTGGGGGGCACAGATACGCAGTATTTT. It encodes CAWSIVGGTDTQYF.

This clonotype was observed at least ten times. The chain carries TRBV2 and TRBJ1-2; D gene uncertain. This CDR3 contains 12 residues. Trimming took off 6 bases at V and 6 bases at J, with 11 bases between the two ends. Germline values: CDR1 SNHLY, CDR2 FYNNEI. The CDR3 region is CASSGLRDGYTF. The CDR3 DNA is TGTGCCAGCAGCGGACTGAGGGATGGCTACACCTTC.

As concerns this clonotype: A much larger clone lies one base from this, so it may be a read error. The chain couples TRBV7-3 to TRBJ1-3; D remains ambiguous. Trimming removed 5 bases at V and 5 bases at J, with 25 bases between. The length of the CDR3 is 18 residues. CDR1 and CDR2 (germline): SGHTA, FQGTGA. CDR3 residues: CASSDRPLAGRKRNTIYF. The CDR3, as DNA: TGTGCCAGCAGCGACCGACCCTTGGCAGGTCGTAAAAGAAACACCATATATTTT.

This chain uses TRBV5-1 with TRBJ2-2; D gene uncertain. CDR1 is SGHRS and CDR2 is YFSETQ in the germline V gene. This CDR3 is built from 14 residues. V lost 3 bases, J lost 6 bases, and 12 bases lay in between. Here the CDR3 reads CASSSRPTAGELFF. As DNA, the CDR3 is TGCGCCAGCAGCTCAAGGCCCACGGCCGGGGAGCTGTTTTTT.

This clonotype was counted at least ten times. The gene calls are TRBV6-1 and TRBJ1-2; TRBD1 might be the D (6 bases). V was cut by 6 bases and J by 4 bases, with 18 bases left in between. Per germline, CDR1 MNHNS and CDR2 SASEGT. The CDR3 totals 15 residues. The CDR3 region is CASRKGAGARYGYTF. The CDR3 coding sequence is TGTGCCAGCAGAAAAGGGGCAGGGGCTCGCTATGGCTACACCTTC.

The rearrangement links TRBV3-1 to TRBJ2-3, with 7 nucleotides matching TRBD2. Germline CDR1 and CDR2: LGHDT and YNNKEL (reference sequence). CDR3 length: 15 residues. V was clipped by 5 bases and J by 2 bases; unmatched bases: 7. CDR3 coding DNA: TGTGCCAGCAGCTACAGCGGGGCCCCCACAGATACGCAGTATTTT. This encodes CASSYSGAPTDTQYF.

In its sample, this clonotype was seen many times. This chain joins TRBV6-5 and TRBJ1-1; D gene ambiguous. The CDR3 is 13 amino acids. Per germline, CDR1 MNHEY and CDR2 SVGAGI. Trimming cost V 3 bases and J 1 base, with 6 bases left between them. The CDR3 DNA sequence: TGTGCCAGCAGTTATTTCCAGAACACTGAAGCTTTCTTT. Translating it yields CASSYFQNTEAFF.

This clonotype showed up many times. V and J are TRBV12-3 or TRBV12-4 and TRBJ1-6; possible D gene TRBD1, 6 bases. V lost 3 bases, J lost 2 bases, and 14 bases lay in between. The CDR3 is made up of 17 amino acids. In DNA form, the CDR3 reads TGTGCCAGCAGTTTCGATGGGGGGGCAACCTATAATTCACCCCTCCACTTT. It encodes CASSFDGGATYNSPLHF.

This clonotype was recorded at least ten times. The chain couples TRBV6-2 or TRBV6-3 to TRBJ2-1; TRBD2 matches 11 bases. The CDR3 length is 15 residues. Germline CDR1 reads MNHEY; CDR2 reads SVGEGT. The trim removed 7 bases at V and 4 bases at J, leaving 6 bases unmatched. The chain's CDR3 is CASTRGTSGYNEQFF. The CDR3, as DNA: TGTGCCAGCACTCGGGGGACTAGCGGATACAATGAGCAGTTCTTC.

The chain combines TRBV10-3 with TRBJ2-2; TRBD1 matches at 9 bases. The CDR3 extends over 14 amino acids. V was clipped by 6 bases and J by 5 bases; unmatched bases: 4. The germline CDR1 and CDR2 sequences are ENHRY and SYGVKD. CDR3 region: CAIRWTGDTGELFF. CDR3 nucleotides: TGTGCCATCAGGTGGACAGGGGATACCGGGGAGCTGTTTTTT.

The DNA for the CDR3 is TGTGCCAGCAGCTTAAGGCTACTCAATGAGCAGTTCTTC. Its protein is CASSLRLLNEQFF. The chain links TRBV7-2 to TRBJ2-1, with D unresolved. Per the germline V gene, CDR1 is SGHTA and CDR2 is FQGNSA. V was trimmed by 2 bases and J by 6 bases, leaving 8 bases between them. CDR3 length: 13 residues.

The chain joins TRBV3-1 to TRBJ1-1; a weak D match, TRBD1 (5 bases). In germline, CDR1 is LGHDT, CDR2 YNNKEL (reference sequence). The V end was cut by 1 base, the J end by 4 bases, with 13 bases between. This CDR3 has 15 amino acids. CDR3 region: CASSQVAGGGTEAFF. DNA of the CDR3: TGTGCCAGCAGCCAAGTGGCGGGTGGGGGCACTGAAGCTTTCTTT. The entire variable domain, with the rest obtained from reference TRBV3-1 and TRBJ1-1, is as follows: DTAVSQTPKYLVTQMGNDKSIKCEQNLGHDTMYWYKQDSKKFLKIMFSYNNKELIINETVPNRFSPKSPDKAHLNLHINSLELGDSAVYFCASSQVAGGGTEAFFGQGTRLTVV.

For this clonotype: This clone may be a read error of a much larger clone one base away. V and J are TRBV7-9 and TRBJ2-1, with 7 bases fitting TRBD1. The germline CDR1 and CDR2 sequences are SEHNR and FQNEAQ (reference sequence). V gave up 5 bases and J gave up 5 bases; unmatched junction bases: 9. The CDR3 length is 15 residues. The CDR3 is CASSGGQDWNNEQFF. In DNA form, the CDR3 reads TGTGCCAGCAGCGGAGGACAGGATTGGAACAATGAGCAGTTCTTC. The variable domain in full, with the rest retrieved from reference TRBV7-9 and TRBJ2-1, is DTGVSQNPRHKITKRGQNVTFRCDPISEHNRLYWYRQTLGQGPEFLTYFQNEAQLEKSRLLSDRFSAERPKGSFSTLEIQRTEQGDSAMYLCASSGGQDWNNEQFFGPGTRLTVL.

The table lists this clonotype with many counts. V and J are TRBV3-1 and TRBJ2-5, with TRBD1 matching 7 bases. Germline CDR1 LGHDT, CDR2 YNNKEL (reference sequence). This CDR3 spans 15 amino acids. V was clipped by 4 bases and J by 4 bases; unmatched bases: 9. The CDR3, as DNA: TGTGCCAGCAGCCGGCAACAGGGGAGTGGAGAGACCCAGTACTTC. Its translation: CASSRQQGSGETQYF.

This clonotype was seen ten or more times. This chain links TRBV20-1 with TRBJ2-5; D is perhaps TRBD1 (6 bases). The germline V and J ends were trimmed by 6 bases and 5 bases, with 13 bases remaining between them. Per the germline V gene, CDR1 is DFQATT and CDR2 is SNEGSKA (reference sequence). The CDR3 spans 12 residues. CDR3 protein: CSAGRGPETQYF. The DNA for the CDR3 is TGCAGTGCGGGCAGGGGACCGGAGACCCAGTACTTC.